The sequence of this T cell receptor (beta chain) was determined in a study of CD8 T cells in ankylosing spondylitis. In its sample, this clonotype was seen a few times. Its antigen is not known. The study's findings and limits: A TCR beta motif of under ten highly homologous variants seemed to mark ankylosing spondylitis blood. Reported data indicate significant enrichment of disease-linked clones within matched ankylosing spondylitis synovial fluid.

Germline CDR1 reads SGHAT; CDR2 reads FQNNGV. The CDR3 is 15 amino acids. The V end lost 1 base, the J end lost 4 bases, and 13 bases lay between the germline ends. Scientists made TCR beta libraries using quantitative 5'-RACE with molecular barcodes. TCRdb reprocessed the 5' RACE reads via MiXCR and lists one record per CDR3 protein. The sample lists about 540,000 distinct CDR3 sequences; about 13% were seen once. This chain links TRBV11-2 with TRBJ2-5, with D possibly being TRBD1 (5 bases). Sequenced input: blood, either unsorted or a sorted T cell fraction (not recorded which). The sequence was obtained from a male donor with ankylosing spondylitis. CDR3: CASSLVRGGGETQYF. The CDR3 nucleotides read TGTGCCAGCAGCTTAGTTAGGGGCGGCGGAGAGACCCAGTACTTC.